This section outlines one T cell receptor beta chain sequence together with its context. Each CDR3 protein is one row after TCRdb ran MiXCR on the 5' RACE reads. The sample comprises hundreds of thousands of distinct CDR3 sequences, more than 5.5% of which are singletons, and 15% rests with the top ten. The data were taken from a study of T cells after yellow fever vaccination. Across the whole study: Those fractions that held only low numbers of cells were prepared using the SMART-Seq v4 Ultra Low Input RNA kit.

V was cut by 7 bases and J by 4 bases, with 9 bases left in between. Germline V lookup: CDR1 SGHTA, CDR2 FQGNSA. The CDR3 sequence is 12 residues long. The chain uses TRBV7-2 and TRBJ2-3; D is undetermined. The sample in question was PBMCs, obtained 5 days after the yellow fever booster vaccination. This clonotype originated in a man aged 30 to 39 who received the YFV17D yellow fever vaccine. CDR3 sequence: CASTSKADTQYF. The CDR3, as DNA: TGTGCCAGCACTTCGAAGGCAGATACGCAGTATTTT.